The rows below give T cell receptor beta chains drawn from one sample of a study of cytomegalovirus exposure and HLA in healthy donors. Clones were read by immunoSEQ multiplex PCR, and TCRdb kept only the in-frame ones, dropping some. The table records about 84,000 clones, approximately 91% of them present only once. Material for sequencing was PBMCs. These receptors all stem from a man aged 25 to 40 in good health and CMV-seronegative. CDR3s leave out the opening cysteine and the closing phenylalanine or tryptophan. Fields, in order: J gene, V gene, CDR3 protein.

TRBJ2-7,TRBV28,ASSHARSDRGDYEQY
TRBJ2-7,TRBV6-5,AASGGRNYEQY
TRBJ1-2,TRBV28,ASSFGRYGYT
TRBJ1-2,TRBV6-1,ASGWGDLGYGYT
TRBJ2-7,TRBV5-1,ASSLWQHYEQY
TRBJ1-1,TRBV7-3,ASSLFGGQDTEAF
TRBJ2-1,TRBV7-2,ASSVQGQTYNEQF
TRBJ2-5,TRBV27,ASSTLRPGVGETQY
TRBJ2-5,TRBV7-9,ASSTDFAQGLGLETQY
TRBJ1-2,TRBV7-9,AGRVQGTNYGYT
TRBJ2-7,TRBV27,ASSETTRGGEQY
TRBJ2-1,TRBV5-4,ASSRDYNRDNEQF
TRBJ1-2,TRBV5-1,ASSPGYNYGYT
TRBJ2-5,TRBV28,ASSFPGQETQY
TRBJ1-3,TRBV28,ASSARDRGSGTIY
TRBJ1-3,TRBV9,ASSVGGPGNTIY
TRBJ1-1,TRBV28,ASSPHRDRGLTEAF
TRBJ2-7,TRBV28,ASSVSGDGYEQY
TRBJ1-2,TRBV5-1,ASSLGQGATTTNYGYT
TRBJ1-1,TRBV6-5,ASSPVNTEAF
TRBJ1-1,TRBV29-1,SVAGPTEAF
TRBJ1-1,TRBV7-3,ASRPDVGRDTEAF
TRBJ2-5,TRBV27,ASSLRRGWETQY
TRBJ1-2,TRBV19,ASSMSRGYYYGYT
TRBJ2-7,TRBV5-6,ASSGDFRRDYEQY
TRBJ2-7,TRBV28,ASSFLGGSPSYEQY
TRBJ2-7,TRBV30,AWKSSAYEQY
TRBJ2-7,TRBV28,ASRLGLSHLDEQY
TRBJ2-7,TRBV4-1,ASSQEGGRKTYEQY
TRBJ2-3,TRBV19,ASSMLAGEYTDTQY
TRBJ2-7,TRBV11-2,ASSSALAGVHEQY
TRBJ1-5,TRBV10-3,AISGYHEDQPQH
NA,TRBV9,ASSVESGAQPQY
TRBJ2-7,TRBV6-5,ASSYLGQGYEQY
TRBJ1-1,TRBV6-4,ASRPQTENTEAF
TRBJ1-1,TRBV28,ASILSGGWTEAF
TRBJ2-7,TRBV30,AWSLLSSGRSSEQY
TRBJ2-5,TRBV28,ATRTGLEKTQY
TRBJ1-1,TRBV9,ASSGSSNTEAF
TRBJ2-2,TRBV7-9,ASSLPGTRDTGELF
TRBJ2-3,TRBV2,ASSNLLLSTGGTDTQY
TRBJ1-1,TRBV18,ASSPGQENTEAF
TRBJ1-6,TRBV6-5,ASSTQGTNSPLH
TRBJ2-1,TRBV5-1,ASSLGLGAANNEQF
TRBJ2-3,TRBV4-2,ASSQEGDSGGGTDTQY
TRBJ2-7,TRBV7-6,ASSLGGQVSYEQY
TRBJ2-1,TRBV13,ASSLGASGSWGEQF
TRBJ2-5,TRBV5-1,ASTRQGAGETQY
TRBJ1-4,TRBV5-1,ASSLQGINEKLF
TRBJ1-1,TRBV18,ASSPPFFLGVRGSNTEAF
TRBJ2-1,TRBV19,ASSTHGSGSSYNEQF
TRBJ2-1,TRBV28,ASSPDRGLYNEQF
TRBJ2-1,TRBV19,ASSISFFGAAPTYNEQF
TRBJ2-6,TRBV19,ASRGAGANVLT